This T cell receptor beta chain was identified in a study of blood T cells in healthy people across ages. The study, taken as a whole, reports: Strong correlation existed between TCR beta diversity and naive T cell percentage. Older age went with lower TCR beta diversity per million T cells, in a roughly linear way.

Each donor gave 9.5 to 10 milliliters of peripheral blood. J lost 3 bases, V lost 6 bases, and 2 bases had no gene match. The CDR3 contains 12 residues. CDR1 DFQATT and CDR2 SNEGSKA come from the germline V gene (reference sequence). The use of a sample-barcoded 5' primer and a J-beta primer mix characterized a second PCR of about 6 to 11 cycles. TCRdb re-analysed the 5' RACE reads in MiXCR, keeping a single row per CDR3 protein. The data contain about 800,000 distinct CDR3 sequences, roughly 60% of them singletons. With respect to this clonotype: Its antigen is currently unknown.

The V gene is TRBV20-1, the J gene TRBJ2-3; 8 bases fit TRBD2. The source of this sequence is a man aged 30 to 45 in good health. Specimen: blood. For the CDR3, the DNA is TGCAGTGCCCCGGGGGGGACAGATACGCAGTATTTT. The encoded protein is CSAPGGTDTQYF.